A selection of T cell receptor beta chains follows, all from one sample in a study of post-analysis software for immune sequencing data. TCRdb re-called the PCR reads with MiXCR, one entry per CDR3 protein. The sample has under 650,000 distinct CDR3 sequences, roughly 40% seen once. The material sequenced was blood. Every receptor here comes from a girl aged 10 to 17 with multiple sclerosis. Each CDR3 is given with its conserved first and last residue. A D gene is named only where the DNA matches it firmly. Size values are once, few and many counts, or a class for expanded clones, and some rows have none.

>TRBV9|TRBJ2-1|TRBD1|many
CASSRTGRDEQFF
TGTGCCAGCAGTCGGACAGGGCGGGATGAGCAGTTCTTC
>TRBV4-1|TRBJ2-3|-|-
CASSQDYADTQYF
TGCGCCAGCAGCCAAGATTACGCAGATACGCAGTATTTT
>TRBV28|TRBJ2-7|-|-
CASSLGGQAYEQYF
TGTGCCAGCAGTTTAGGGGGCCAGGCGTACGAGCAGTACTTC
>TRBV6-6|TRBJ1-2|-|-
CASSYPQGHGYTF
TGTGCCAGCAGTTACCCACAGGGACATGGCTACACCTTC
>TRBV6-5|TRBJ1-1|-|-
CASSYTRLNTEAFF
TGTGCCAGCAGTTATACCAGGTTGAACACTGAAGCTTTCTTT
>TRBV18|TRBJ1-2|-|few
CASSQPAYRSYGYTF
TGTGCCAGCTCACAACCAGCCTATCGGAGCTATGGCTACACCTTC
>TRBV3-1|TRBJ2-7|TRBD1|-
CASSQGDRRSYEQYF
TGTGCCAGCAGCCAAGGGGACAGGCGCTCCTACGAGCAGTACTTC
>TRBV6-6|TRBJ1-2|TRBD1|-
CASSYSKDRGGYTF
TGTGCCAGCAGTTACTCAAAGGACAGGGGTGGCTACACCTTC
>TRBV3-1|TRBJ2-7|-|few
CASSQDGGIPYEQYF
TGTGCCAGCAGCCAAGACGGCGGGATCCCCTACGAGCAGTACTTC
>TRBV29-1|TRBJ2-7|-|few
CSVQGSDSAYEQYF
TGCAGCGTTCAGGGGTCGGACTCAGCCTACGAGCAGTACTTC
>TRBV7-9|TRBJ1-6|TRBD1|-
CASGLETGGTPLHF
TGCGCCAGCGGCTTAGAAACAGGGGGGACACCCCTCCACTTT
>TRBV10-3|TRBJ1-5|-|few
CAITDSYSNQPQHF
TGTGCCATCACTGACAGCTATAGCAATCAGCCCCAGCATTTT
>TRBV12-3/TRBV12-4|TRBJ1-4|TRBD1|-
CASSMTGLTNEKLFF
TGTGCCAGCAGCATGACAGGGTTAACTAATGAAAAACTGTTTTTT
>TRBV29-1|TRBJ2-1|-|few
CSAEGGGYNEQFF
TGCAGCGCTGAAGGGGGAGGCTACAATGAGCAGTTCTTC
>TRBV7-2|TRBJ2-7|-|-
CASSRDPGDHEQYF
TGTGCCAGCAGCCGGGACCCGGGGGACCACGAGCAGTACTTC
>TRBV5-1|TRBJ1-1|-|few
CASSVTTMDTEAFF
TGCGCCAGCAGCGTTACAACAATGGACACTGAAGCTTTCTTT
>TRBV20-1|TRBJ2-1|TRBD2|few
CSARAREGSSYNEQFF
TGCAGTGCCCGGGCGCGGGAGGGGTCCTCCTACAATGAGCAGTTCTTC
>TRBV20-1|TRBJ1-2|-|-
CSALLNGAYYGYTF
TGCAGTGCTCTCCTCAATGGGGCGTATTATGGCTACACCTTC
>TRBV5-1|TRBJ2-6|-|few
CASSLERGANVLTF
TGCGCCAGCAGCTTGGAGAGAGGGGCCAACGTCCTGACTTTC
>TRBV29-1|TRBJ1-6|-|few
CSALGRGWNSPLHF
TGCAGCGCCCTGGGGCGGGGATGGAATTCACCCCTCCACTTT
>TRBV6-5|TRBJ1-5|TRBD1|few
CASSPPGTGNQPQHF
TGTGCCAGCAGCCCTCCTGGGACAGGCAATCAGCCCCAGCATTTT
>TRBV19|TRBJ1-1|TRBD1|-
CASKPSETGDEAFF
TGTGCCAGTAAACCCTCCGAGACAGGGGATGAAGCTTTCTTT
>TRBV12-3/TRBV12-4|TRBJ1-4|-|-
CASSRIDRWDEKLFF
TGTGCCAGCAGCCGAATCGACAGGTGGGATGAAAAACTGTTTTTT
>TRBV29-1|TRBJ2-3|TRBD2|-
CSVEGSSAKRDSTDTQYF
TGCAGCGTTGAAGGTTCATCTGCCAAGCGGGATAGCACAGATACGCAGTATTTT